The 5 T cell receptor beta chains listed next were all sequenced from one sample in a study of CD8+ T cells in alopecia areata. Treatment defined: oral pan-JAK inhibitor, 5-10 mg twice daily. Investigators isolated RNA and reverse transcribed it into cDNA to act as the sequencing template. TCRdb's copy holds only in-frame clones and misses some; the assay was immunoSEQ multiplex PCR. This sample yields about 140,000 clones, of which around four fifths are seen a single time; 25% belongs to the top ten. The sequencing used CD8+ T cells sorted from blood, collected at week 4, from a patient treated with tofacitinib. These receptors came from a human donor with alopecia areata.

The chain employs TRBV7-2 and TRBJ1-2; the match to TRBD1 covers 7 bases. Unmatched junction bases numbered 5, after V lost 5 bases and J lost 5 bases. Per germline, CDR1 SGHTA and CDR2 FQGNSA. The CDR3 spans 13 residues. CDR3 DNA: TGTGCCAGCAGCCAGGGGGTTTTATATGGCTACACCTTC. Residues: CASSQGVLYGYTF.

This clone is a singleton in its sample. The V call is TRBV7-8, the J call TRBJ1-5; D remains ambiguous. Germline V gives CDR1 SGHVS, CDR2 FQNEAQ. The CDR3 has 15 residues. Deletions cut 5 bases from V and 2 bases from J, with 13 bases between. CDR3: CASSVSSWGNQPQHF. As DNA, the CDR3 is TGTGCCAGCAGCGTATCTTCCTGGGGCAATCAGCCCCAGCATTTT.

This chain links TRBV6-1 with TRBJ2-2, with 7 bases lining up with TRBD1. There are 16 residues in the CDR3. V lost 1 base, J lost 7 bases, and 9 bases stayed unmatched. CDR1 is MNHNS and CDR2 is SASEGT in the germline V gene. This chain's CDR3 is CASSEEDTWDSGELFF. The CDR3 DNA sequence: TGTGCCAGCAGTGAAGAGGACACATGGGACAGCGGGGAGCTGTTTTTT.

This rearrangement joins TRBV15 to TRBJ2-2; D ambiguous. The germline V gene has CDR1 LNHNV and CDR2 YYDKDF (reference sequence). The CDR3 is made up of 13 amino acids. V was cut by 5 bases and J by 6 bases, with 10 bases left in between. The CDR3 region is CATSPRSSGELFF. CDR3 in DNA: TGTGCCACCAGCCCCCGTAGTTCCGGGGAGCTGTTTTTT.

The chain employs TRBV12-5 and TRBJ1-1; TRBD1 aligns across 7 bases. The CDR3 has 16 residues. Germline V lookup: CDR1 LGHNT, CDR2 FRNRAP. Trimming cost V 0 bases and J 6 bases; bases outside gene matches: 10. DNA of the CDR3: TGTGCTAGTGGTTTGGTACATGCAGGGGGTGTATCTGAAGCTTTCTTT. Protein product: CASGLVHAGGVSEAFF. Full variable domain (missing parts from reference TRBV12-5 and TRBJ1-1): DARVTQTPRHKVTEMGQEVTMRCQPILGHNTVFWYRQTMMQGLELLAYFRNRAPLDDSGMPKDRFSAEMPDATLATLKIQPSEPRDSAVYFCASGLVHAGGVSEAFFGQGTRLTVV.